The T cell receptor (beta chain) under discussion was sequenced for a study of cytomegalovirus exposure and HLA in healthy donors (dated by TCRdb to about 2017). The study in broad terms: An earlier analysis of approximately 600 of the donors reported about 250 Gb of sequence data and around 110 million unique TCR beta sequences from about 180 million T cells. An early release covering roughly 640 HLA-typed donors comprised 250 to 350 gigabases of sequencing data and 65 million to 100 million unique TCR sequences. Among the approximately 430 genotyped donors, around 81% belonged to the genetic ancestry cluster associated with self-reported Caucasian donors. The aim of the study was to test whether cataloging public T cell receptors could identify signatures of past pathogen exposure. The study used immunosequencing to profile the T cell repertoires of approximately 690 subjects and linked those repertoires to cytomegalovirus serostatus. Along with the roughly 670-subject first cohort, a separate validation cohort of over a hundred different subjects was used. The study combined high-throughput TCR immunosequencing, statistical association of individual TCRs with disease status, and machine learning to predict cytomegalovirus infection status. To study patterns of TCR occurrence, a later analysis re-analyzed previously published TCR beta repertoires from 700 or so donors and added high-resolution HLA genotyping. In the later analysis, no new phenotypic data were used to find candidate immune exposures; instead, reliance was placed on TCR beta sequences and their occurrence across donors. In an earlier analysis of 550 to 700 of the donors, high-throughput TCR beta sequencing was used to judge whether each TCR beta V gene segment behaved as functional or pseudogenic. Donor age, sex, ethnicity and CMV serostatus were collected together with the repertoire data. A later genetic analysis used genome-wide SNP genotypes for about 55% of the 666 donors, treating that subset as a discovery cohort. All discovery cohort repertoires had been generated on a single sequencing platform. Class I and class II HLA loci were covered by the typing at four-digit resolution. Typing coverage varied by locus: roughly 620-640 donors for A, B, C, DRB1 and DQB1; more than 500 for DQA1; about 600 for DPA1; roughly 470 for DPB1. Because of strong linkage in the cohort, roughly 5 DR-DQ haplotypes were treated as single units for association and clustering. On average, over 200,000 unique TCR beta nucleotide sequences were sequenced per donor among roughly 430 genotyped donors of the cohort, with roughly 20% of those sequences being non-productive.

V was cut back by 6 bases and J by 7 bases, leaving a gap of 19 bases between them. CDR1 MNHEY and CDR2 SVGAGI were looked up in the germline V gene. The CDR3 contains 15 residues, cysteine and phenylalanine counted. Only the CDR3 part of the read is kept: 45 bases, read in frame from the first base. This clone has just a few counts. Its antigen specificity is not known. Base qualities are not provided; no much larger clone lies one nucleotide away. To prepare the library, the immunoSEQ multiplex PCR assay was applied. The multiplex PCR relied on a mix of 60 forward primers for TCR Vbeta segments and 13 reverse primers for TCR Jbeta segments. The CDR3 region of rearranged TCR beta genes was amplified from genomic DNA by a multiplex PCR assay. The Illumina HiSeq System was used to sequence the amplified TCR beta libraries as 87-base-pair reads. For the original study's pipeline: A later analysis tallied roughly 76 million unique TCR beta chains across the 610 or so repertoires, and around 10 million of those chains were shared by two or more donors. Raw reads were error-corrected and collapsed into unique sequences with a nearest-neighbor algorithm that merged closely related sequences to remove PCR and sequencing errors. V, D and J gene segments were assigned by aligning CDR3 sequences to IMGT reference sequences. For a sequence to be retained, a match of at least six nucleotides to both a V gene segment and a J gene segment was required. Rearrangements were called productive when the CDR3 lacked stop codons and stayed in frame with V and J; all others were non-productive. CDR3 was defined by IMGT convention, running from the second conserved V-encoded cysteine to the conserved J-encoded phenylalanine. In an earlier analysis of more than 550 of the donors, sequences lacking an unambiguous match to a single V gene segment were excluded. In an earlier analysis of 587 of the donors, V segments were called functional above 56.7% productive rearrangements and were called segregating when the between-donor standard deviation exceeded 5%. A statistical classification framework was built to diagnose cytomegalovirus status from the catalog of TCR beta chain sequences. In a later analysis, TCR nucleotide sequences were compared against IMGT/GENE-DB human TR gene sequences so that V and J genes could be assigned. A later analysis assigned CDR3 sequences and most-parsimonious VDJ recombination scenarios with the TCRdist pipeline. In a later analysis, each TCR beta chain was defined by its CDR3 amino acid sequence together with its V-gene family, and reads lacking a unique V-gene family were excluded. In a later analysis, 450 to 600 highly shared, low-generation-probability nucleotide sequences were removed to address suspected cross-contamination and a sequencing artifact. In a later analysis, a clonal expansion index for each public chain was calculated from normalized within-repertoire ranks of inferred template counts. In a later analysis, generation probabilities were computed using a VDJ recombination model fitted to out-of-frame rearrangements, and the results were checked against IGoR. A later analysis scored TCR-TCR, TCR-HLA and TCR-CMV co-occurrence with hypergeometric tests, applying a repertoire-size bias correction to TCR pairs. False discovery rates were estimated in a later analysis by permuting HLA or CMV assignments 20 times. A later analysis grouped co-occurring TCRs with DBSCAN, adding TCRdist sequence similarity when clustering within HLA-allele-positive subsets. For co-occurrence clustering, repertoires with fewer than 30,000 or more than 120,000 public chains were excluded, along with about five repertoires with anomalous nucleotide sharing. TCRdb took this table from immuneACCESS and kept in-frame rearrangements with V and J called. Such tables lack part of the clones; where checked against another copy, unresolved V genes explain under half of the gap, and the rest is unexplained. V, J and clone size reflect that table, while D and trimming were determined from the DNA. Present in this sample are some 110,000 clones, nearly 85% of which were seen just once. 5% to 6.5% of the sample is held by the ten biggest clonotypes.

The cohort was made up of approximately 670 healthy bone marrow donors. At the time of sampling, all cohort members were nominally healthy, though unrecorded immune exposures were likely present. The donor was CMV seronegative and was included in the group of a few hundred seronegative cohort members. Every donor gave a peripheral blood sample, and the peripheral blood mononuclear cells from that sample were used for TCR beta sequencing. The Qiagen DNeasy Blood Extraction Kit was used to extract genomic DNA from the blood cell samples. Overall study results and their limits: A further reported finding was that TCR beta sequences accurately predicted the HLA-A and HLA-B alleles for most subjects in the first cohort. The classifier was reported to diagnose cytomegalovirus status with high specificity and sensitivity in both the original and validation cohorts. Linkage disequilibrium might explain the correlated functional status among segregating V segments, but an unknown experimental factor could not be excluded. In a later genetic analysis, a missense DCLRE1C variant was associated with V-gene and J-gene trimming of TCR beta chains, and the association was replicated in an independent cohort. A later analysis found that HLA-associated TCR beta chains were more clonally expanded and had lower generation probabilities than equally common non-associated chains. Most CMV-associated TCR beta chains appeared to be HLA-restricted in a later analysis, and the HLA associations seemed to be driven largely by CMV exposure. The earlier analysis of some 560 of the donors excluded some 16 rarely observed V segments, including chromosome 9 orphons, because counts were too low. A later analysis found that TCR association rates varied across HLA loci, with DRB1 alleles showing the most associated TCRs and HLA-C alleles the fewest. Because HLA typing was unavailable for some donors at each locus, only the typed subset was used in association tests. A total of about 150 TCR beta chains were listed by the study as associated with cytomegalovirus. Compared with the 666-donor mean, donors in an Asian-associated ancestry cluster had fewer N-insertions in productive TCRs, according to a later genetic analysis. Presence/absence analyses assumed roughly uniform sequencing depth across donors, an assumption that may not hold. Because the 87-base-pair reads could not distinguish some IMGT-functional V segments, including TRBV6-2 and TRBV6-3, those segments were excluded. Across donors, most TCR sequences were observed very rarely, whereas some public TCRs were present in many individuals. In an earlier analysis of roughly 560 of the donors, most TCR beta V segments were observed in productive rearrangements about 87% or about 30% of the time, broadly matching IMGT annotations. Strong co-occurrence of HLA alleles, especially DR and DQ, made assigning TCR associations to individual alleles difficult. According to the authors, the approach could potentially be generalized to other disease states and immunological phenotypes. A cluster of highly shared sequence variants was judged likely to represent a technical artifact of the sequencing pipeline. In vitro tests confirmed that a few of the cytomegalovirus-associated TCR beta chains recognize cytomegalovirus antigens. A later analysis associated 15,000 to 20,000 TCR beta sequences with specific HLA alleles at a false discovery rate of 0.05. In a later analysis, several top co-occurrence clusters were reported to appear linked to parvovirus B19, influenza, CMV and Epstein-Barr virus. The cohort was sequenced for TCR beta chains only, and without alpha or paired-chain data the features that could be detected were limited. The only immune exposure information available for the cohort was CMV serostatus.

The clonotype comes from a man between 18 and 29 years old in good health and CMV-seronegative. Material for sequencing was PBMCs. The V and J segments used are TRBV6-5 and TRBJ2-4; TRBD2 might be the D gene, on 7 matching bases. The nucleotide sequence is TGTGCCAGCAGCCACAAGGCGGAGGGGGGGAACATTCAGTACTTC. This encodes CASSHKAEGGNIQYF.